The clone carrying this TCR beta chain was seen at least ten times. Its specificity is unknown. Each CDR3 protein gets one entry after TCRdb re-called the 5' RACE reads with MiXCR. Of about 130,000 distinct CDR3 sequences listed, less than 8.5% are singletons. Trimming cost V 4 bases and J 4 bases, with 14 bases left between them. Germline lookup yields CDR1 LGHNA and CDR2 YSLEER. The length of the CDR3 is 15 residues. The data were obtained in a study of T cells after yellow fever vaccination. Study as a whole: Fractions of low cell number were prepared using SMART-Seq v4 Ultra Low Input.

Overall study results and limits: Once the booster was given, most primary-vaccination clones reappeared, at about 96% for CD4 and around 90% for CD8. Repertoires sorted by FACS could include abundant clonotypes that are contaminants from the bulk population.

The receptor's source is a man aged 30 to 45 who received the YFV17D yellow fever vaccine. The chain uses TRBV4-3 and TRBJ1-3; possibly TRBD1 for D (6 bases). The source material was CD4+ T cells sorted from PBMCs, sampled 10 days after the yellow fever booster vaccination. The DNA of the CDR3 is TGCGCCAGCAGCCCGGTACCAGGGGCCGGAAACACCATATATTTT. This translates into CASSPVPGAGNTIYF.